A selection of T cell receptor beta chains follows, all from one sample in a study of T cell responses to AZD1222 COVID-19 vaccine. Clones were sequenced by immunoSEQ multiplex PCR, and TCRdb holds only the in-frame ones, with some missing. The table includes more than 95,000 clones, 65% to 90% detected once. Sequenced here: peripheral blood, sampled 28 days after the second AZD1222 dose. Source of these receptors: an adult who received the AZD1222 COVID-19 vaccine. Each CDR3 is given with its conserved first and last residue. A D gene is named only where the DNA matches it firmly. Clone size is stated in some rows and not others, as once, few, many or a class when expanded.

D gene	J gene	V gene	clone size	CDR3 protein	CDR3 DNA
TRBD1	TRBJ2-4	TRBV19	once	CASSTEWKGAKNAKNIQYF	TGTGCCAGTAGCACGGAGTGGAAGGGGGCGAAGAACGCCAAAAACATTCAGTACTTC
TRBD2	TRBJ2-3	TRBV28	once	CASSLGAIGLAGGTDTQYF	TGTGCCAGCAGTTTAGGGGCGATTGGGCTAGCGGGGGGCACAGATACGCAGTATTTT
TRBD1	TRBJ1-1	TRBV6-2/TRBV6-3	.	CASSKDRVGAEAFF	TGTGCCAGCAGTAAGGACAGGGTAGGCGCTGAAGCTTTCTTT
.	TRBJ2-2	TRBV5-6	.	CASSYWGIPGELFF	TGTGCCAGCAGCTACTGGGGGATCCCCGGGGAGCTGTTTTTT
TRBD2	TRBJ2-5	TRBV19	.	CASRRTGGPETQYF	TGTGCCAGTAGACGTACGGGGGGTCCGGAGACCCAGTACTTC
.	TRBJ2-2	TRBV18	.	CASSPPGQGSTGELFF	TGTGCCAGCTCACCACCGGGTCAGGGGAGCACCGGGGAGCTGTTTTTT
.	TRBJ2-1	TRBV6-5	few	CAPRPAVDEQFF	TGTGCCCCCAGGCCCGCGGTGGATGAGCAGTTCTTC
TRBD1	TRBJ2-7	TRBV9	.	CASSPTGGIGYEQYF	TGTGCCAGCAGCCCTACAGGGGGCATTGGGTACGAGCAGTACTTC
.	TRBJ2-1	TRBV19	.	CASTPGGSSYNEQFF	TGTGCCAGTACCCCCGGCGGAAGCTCCTACAATGAGCAGTTCTTC
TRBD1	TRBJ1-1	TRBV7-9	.	CASSILTGQGVNTEAFF	TGTGCCAGCAGCATATTGACCGGACAGGGAGTTAACACTGAAGCTTTCTTT
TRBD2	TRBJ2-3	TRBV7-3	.	CASSRAGGTDTQYF	TGTGCCAGCAGCAGAGCGGGGGGCACAGATACGCAGTATTTT
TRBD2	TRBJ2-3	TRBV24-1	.	CATMRGGLTDTQYF	TGTGCCACCATGCGGGGGGGCCTGACAGATACGCAGTATTTT
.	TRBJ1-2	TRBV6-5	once	CATLLGATYGYTF	TGTGCCACCCTCTTAGGAGCAACCTATGGCTACACCTTC
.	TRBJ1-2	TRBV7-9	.	CASSLKQGAGYTF	TGTGCCAGCAGCTTAAAACAGGGCGCTGGCTACACCTTC
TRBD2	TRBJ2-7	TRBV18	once	CASSPSPGRESYEQYF	TGTGCCAGCTCACCTTCGCCAGGGCGGGAGTCCTACGAGCAGTACTTC
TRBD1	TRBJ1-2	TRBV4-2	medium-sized	CASQAEGASGYTF	TGTGCCAGCCAGGCGGAGGGGGCATCTGGCTACACCTTC
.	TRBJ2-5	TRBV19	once	CASGPSGTQETQYF	TGTGCCAGTGGTCCTTCGGGAACCCAAGAGACCCAGTACTTC
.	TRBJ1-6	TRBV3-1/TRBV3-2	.	CASSQFHSTSPLHF	TGTGCCAGCAGCCAATTTCATTCCACTTCACCCCTCCACTTT
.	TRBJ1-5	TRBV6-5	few	CASKPRQTSNQPQHF	TGTGCCAGCAAACCCCGACAGACTAGCAATCAGCCCCAGCATTTT
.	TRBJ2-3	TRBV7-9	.	CASSPFRGGTDTQYF	TGTGCCAGCAGCCCGTTCCGGGGTGGCACAGATACGCAGTATTTT
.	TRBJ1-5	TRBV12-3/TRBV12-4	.	CASSLNENQPQHF	TGTGCCAGCAGTTTAAACGAGAATCAGCCCCAGCATTTT
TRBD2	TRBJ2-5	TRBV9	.	CPSRVRRGGPLQETQYF	TGTCCCAGCCGCGTAAGGCGGGGGGGTCCCTTACAAGAGACCCAGTACTTC
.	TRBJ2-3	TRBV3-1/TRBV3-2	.	CASSQLGDLGDPDTQYF	TGTGCCAGCAGCCAACTGGGGGACTTGGGGGACCCGGATACGCAGTATTTT
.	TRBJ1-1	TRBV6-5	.	CASSPGDTEAFF	TGTGCCAGCAGTCCCGGGGACACTGAAGCTTTCTTT
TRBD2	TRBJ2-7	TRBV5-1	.	CASSLGGTNYEQYF	TGCGCCAGCAGCTTGGGAGGGACTAACTACGAGCAGTACTTC
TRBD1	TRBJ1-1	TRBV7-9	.	CASSLGQGIRFTEAFF	TGTGCCAGCAGCTTAGGACAGGGGATAAGGTTCACTGAAGCTTTCTTT
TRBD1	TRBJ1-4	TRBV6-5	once	CASRVQSTGYEKLFF	TGTGCCAGCAGGGTTCAATCGACAGGGTATGAAAAACTGTTTTTT
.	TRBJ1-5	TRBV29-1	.	CSVGGGNQPQHF	TGCAGCGTCGGGGGTGGCAATCAGCCCCAGCATTTT
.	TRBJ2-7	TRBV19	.	CASSIRVGSGDEQYF	TGTGCCAGTAGTATCCGGGTTGGGTCAGGGGACGAGCAGTACTTC
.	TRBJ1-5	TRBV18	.	CASSGSLSNQPQHF	TGTGCCAGCTCAGGATCCCTTAGCAATCAGCCCCAGCATTTT
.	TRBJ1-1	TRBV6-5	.	CASLRRMNTEAFF	TGTGCCAGCTTACGACGCATGAACACTGAAGCTTTCTTT
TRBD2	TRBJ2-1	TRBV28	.	CASSGVYGGAYNEQFF	TGTGCCAGCAGTGGGGTGTACGGGGGGGCCTACAATGAGCAGTTCTTC
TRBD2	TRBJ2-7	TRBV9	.	CASSVGGRVVYEQYF	TGTGCCAGCAGCGTAGGGGGGAGGGTGGTATACGAGCAGTACTTC
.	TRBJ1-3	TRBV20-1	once	CSASRGRTGRNTIYF	TGCAGTGCTAGTAGGGGCCGTACTGGTAGAAACACCATATATTTT
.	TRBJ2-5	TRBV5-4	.	CASSLEGAETQYF	TGTGCCAGCAGCTTAGAAGGGGCAGAGACCCAGTACTTC
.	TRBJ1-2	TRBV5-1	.	CASSFSQADYGYTF	TGCGCCAGCAGCTTTAGCCAGGCTGACTATGGCTACACCTTC
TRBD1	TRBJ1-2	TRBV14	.	CASRMAGGDGYTF	TGTGCCAGCAGGATGGCAGGGGGCGATGGCTACACCTTC
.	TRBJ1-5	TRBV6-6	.	CASSGAPLSNQPQHF	TGTGCCAGCAGTGGTGCTCCCCTTAGCAATCAGCCCCAGCATTTT
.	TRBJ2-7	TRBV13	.	CASSLGRTYEQYF	TGTGCCAGCAGCTTAGGACGGACCTACGAGCAGTACTTC
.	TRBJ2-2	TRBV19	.	CASTTGMVPNTGELFF	TGTGCCAGTACCACGGGAATGGTCCCGAACACCGGGGAGCTGTTTTTT
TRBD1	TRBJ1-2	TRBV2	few	CASSLGQLYGYTF	TGTGCCAGCAGTCTGGGACAGCTCTATGGCTACACCTTC
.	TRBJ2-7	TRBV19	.	CASSPEGGAVKYF	TGTGCCAGTAGTCCTGAAGGGGGGGCCGTGAAGTACTTC
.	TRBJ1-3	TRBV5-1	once	CASSPGRRENTIYF	TGCGCCAGCAGCCCAGGTCGACGGGAGAACACCATATATTTT
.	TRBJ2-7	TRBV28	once	CASSLSVGDLYEQYF	TGTGCCAGCAGTTTATCTGTGGGGGACCTGTACGAGCAGTACTTC
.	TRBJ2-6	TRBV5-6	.	CASSLYDYISGANVLTF	TGTGCCAGCAGCTTGTACGACTATATCTCTGGGGCCAACGTCCTGACTTTC
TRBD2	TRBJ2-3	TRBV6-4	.	CASSIAGTSGTDTQYF	TGTGCCAGCAGTATAGCCGGGACTAGCGGCACAGATACGCAGTATTTT
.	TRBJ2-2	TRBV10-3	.	CAISEFRGTGELFF	TGTGCCATCAGTGAGTTTCGGGGCACCGGGGAGCTGTTTTTT
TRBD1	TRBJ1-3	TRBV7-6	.	CASSSEGGQGPGNTIYF	TGTGCCAGCAGCTCCGAAGGGGGACAGGGGCCTGGAAACACCATATATTTT
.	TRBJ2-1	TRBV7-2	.	CASSPDRFSYNEQFF	TGTGCCAGCAGCCCCGACAGGTTCTCCTACAATGAGCAGTTCTTC
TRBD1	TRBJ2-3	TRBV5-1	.	CASRIQGVTDTQYF	TGCGCCAGCAGAATCCAGGGGGTCACAGATACGCAGTATTTT
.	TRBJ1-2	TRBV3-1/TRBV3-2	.	CASSFTELNYGYTF	TGTGCCAGCTCGTTTACGGAGTTGAATTATGGCTACACCTTC
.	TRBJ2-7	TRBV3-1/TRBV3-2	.	CASSHAGLTYEQYF	TGTGCCAGCAGCCATGCAGGGCTCACCTACGAGCAGTACTTC
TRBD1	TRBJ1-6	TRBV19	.	CATQGGIYSPLHF	TGTGCCACCCAGGGGGGGATTTATTCACCCCTCCACTTT
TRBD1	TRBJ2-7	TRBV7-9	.	CASQGATPEQYF	TGTGCCAGTCAGGGGGCAACCCCGGAGCAGTACTTC
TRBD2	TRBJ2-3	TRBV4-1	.	CASSQENSGGAGDTQYF	TGCGCCAGCAGCCAAGAAAATAGCGGGGGGGCTGGAGATACGCAGTATTTT
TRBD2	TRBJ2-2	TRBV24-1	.	CATSLAGDAGELFF	TGTGCCACCAGTCTAGCGGGGGATGCCGGGGAGCTGTTTTTT
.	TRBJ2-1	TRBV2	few	CASNKQGTREQFF	TGTGCCAGCAACAAACAAGGGACAAGAGAGCAGTTCTTC
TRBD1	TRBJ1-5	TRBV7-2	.	CASTAGGKDQPQHF	TGTGCCAGTACCGCAGGGGGAAAGGATCAGCCCCAGCATTTT
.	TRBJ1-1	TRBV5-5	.	CASSLSTVQNTEAFF	TGTGCCAGCAGCTTGTCTACAGTTCAGAACACTGAAGCTTTCTTT
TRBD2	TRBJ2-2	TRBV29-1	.	CSVEGSSGGYTGELFF	TGCAGCGTTGAGGGGTCCAGCGGGGGATACACCGGGGAGCTGTTTTTT